The 32 T cell receptor beta chains listed next were all sequenced from one sample in a study of OX40 agonist ivuxolimab in advanced cancers. The method was immunoSEQ multiplex PCR; TCRdb's version includes in-frame clones alone and lacks a portion of them. The sample lists 100,000 to 150,000 clones, 85% to 95% occurring once. The source was CD4+ or CD8+ T cells sorted from blood, collected in a trial of the OX40 agonist ivuxolimab. All receptors derive from an adult with an advanced solid tumor such as melanoma, head and neck, liver or kidney cancer.

This chain links TRBV28 with TRBJ1-2; D is perhaps TRBD1 (6 bases). The V end was cut by 6 bases, the J end by 8 bases, with 25 bases between. Germline assignment: CDR1 MDHEN and CDR2 SYDVKM. The CDR3 extends over 16 amino acids. In DNA form, the CDR3 reads TGTGCCAGCAGCCGGCTCCCAGGGGCCCGGGGGGAGGGCTACACCTTC. Its protein product is CASSRLPGARGEGYTF.

This chain connects TRBV7-8 to TRBJ1-3; D is undetermined. This CDR3 comprises 14 residues. Germline CDR1 is SGHVS and CDR2 is FQNEAQ. V lost 4 bases to trimming and J lost 4 bases, with 11 bases between them. The CDR3 bases are TGTGCCAGCAGCTCGAGAGCCACAGGAAACACCATATATTTT. Protein: CASSSRATGNTIYF.

The chain has TRBV18 and TRBJ1-1; D uncertain. Trimming took off 2 bases at V and 0 bases at J, with 4 bases between the two ends. CDR1 and CDR2 (germline): KGHSH, LQKENI. The CDR3 loop spans 13 amino acids. The CDR3 nucleotides read TGTGCCAGCTCACCAGGGCTGAACACTGAAGCTTTCTTT. Its translation: CASSPGLNTEAFF.

This clone was seen only once. The chain links TRBV7-8 to TRBJ1-2; TRBD1 is a possible D gene (5 bases). This CDR3 has 14 amino acids. V lost 1 base, J lost 4 bases, and 10 bases lay in between. Germline CDR1 is SGHVS and CDR2 is FQNEAQ. The CDR3 nucleotides are TGTGCCAGCAGCTTAGATCGGGGCACCTATGGCTACACCTTC. Protein product: CASSLDRGTYGYTF. Complete variable domain (other parts from reference TRBV7-8 and TRBJ1-2): GAGVSQSPRYKVAKRGQDVALRCDPISGHVSLFWYQQALGQGPEFLTYFQNEAQLDKSGLPSDRFFAERPEGSVSTLKIQRTQQEDSAVYLCASSLDRGTYGYTFGSGTRLTVV.

This sequence joins TRBV7-2 and TRBJ2-3; D gene uncertain. The CDR3 length is 12 residues. CDR1 and CDR2 (germline): SGHTA, FQGNSA. V lost 5 bases and J 6 bases, leaving 9 bases between the germline ends. The CDR3 region is CASSPVGDTQYF. CDR3 nucleotide sequence: TGTGCCAGCAGCCCAGTGGGTGATACGCAGTATTTT.

V and J are TRBV27 and TRBJ1-6; 7 nucleotides line up with TRBD1. From germline, CDR1 is MNHEY and CDR2 SMNVEV (reference sequence). The CDR3 length is 15 residues. J gave up 3 bases and V 4 bases, and 3 bases lay outside the gene matches. CDR3 protein: CASSSGQIYNSPLHF. CDR3 nucleotide sequence: TGTGCCAGCAGTTCGGGACAGATCTATAATTCACCCCTCCACTTT.

The chain recombines TRBV15 with TRBJ2-5; D is possibly TRBD2 (5 bases). Germline CDR1 reads LNHNV; CDR2 reads YYDKDF (reference sequence). The CDR3 consists of 14 residues. V was clipped by 0 bases and J by 7 bases, with 12 bases between them. As DNA, the CDR3 is TGTGCCACCAGCAGAGATGTCGGTGGAGGGACCCAGTACTTC. Translated: CATSRDVGGGTQYF.

Here the CDR3 reads CSVFSRYGYTF. In DNA, the CDR3 is TGCAGTGTGTTCAGTCGCTATGGCTACACCTTC. The V gene is TRBV20-1, the J gene TRBJ1-2, with D unresolved. Per the germline V gene, CDR1 is DFQATT and CDR2 is SNEGSKA (reference sequence). V was shortened by 7 bases and J by 4 bases, with 10 bases between the two germline ends. The CDR3 length is 11 residues.

This chain uses TRBV19 with TRBJ2-7; 8 bases are a match to TRBD1. V shed 4 bases and J 1 base; nucleotides not matched to a gene: 3. The CDR3 is 14 residues long. Germline V gene lookup returns CDR1 LNHDA and CDR2 SQIVND (reference sequence). The DNA for the CDR3 is TGTGCCAGTAGTACCCGGGACAGGTCCTACGAGCAGTACTTC. It yields the protein CASSTRDRSYEQYF.

V gene TRBV7-2 combines with J gene TRBJ2-4; 9 bases agree with TRBD2. With V trimmed by 2 bases and J by 2 bases, 13 bases remained unmatched. The CDR3 length is 19 residues. Germline CDR1 is SGHTA and CDR2 is FQGNSA. For the CDR3, the DNA is TGTGCCAGCAGCTTAAATCCCATGCTAGCGGGATCTTCCAAAAACATTCAGTACTTC. This gives the protein CASSLNPMLAGSSKNIQYF.

V gene TRBV5-1 combines with J gene TRBJ1-1, with a tentative D call TRBD1 (6 bases). This CDR3 comprises 13 residues. CDR1 and CDR2 (germline): SGHRS, YFSETQ. V was shortened by 2 bases and J by 6 bases, with 11 bases between the two germline ends. For the CDR3, the DNA is TGCGCCAGCAGCTTTTGGGGGGGCGCTGAAGCTTTCTTT. Encoded protein: CASSFWGGAEAFF.

V and J are TRBV6-6 and TRBJ2-3, with D uncertain. This CDR3 is built from 13 residues. Germline V gives CDR1 MNHNY, CDR2 SVGAGI (reference sequence). Trimming removed 5 bases at V and 4 bases at J, with 10 bases between. The CDR3 here is CASSPSGPDTQYF. DNA of the CDR3: TGTGCCAGCAGTCCGTCCGGGCCAGATACGCAGTATTTT.

This clone occurred once. The chain joins TRBV9 to TRBJ1-1; unclear D gene. CDR1 is SGDLS and CDR2 is YYNGEE in the germline V gene. Trimming stripped 3 bases from V and 2 bases from J, with 17 bases between. This CDR3 is built from 16 residues. Here the CDR3 reads CASSAQVGLINTEAFF. DNA of the CDR3: TGTGCCAGCAGCGCCCAGGTCGGCTTAATAAACACTGAAGCTTTCTTT.

The gene calls are TRBV30 and TRBJ2-1; TRBD2 matches 11 bases. With 3 bases clipped from V and 13 bases from J, the junction kept 8 bases outside the gene matches. The CDR3 sequence is 13 residues long. Per the germline V gene, CDR1 is GTSNPN and CDR2 is SVGIG (reference sequence). The CDR3 loop is CAWRLAGVWRQFF. DNA for the CDR3: TGTGCCTGGAGACTAGCGGGAGTTTGGCGACAGTTCTTC.

The count of this clone is one. V is TRBV28 and J is TRBJ1-5, with D perhaps TRBD1 (5 bases). V dropped 6 bases and J dropped 3 bases, with 18 bases sitting between them. Germline-derived CDR1 and CDR2 are MDHEN and SYDVKM. The CDR3 spans 16 residues. The CDR3 here is CASSGRGGAINQPQHF. The CDR3 nucleotides read TGTGCCAGCAGCGGTAGGGGTGGGGCAATCAATCAGCCCCAGCATTTT.

J is TRBJ1-4 and V is TRBV28; TRBD1 might be the D (5 bases). From germline, CDR1 is MDHEN and CDR2 SYDVKM. The CDR3 sequence is 15 residues long. V lost 10 bases to trimming and J lost 6 bases, with 21 bases between them. The DNA of the CDR3 is TGTGCCACCGGACCCGCGGACGGAGGGGATGAAAAACTGTTTTTT. This gives the protein CATGPADGGDEKLFF. The full variable domain, in which reference TRBV28 and TRBJ1-4 provide the parts outside the CDR3, is DVKVTQSSRYLVKRTGEKVFLECVQDMDHENMFWYRQDPGLGLRLIYFSYDVKMKEKGDIPEGYSVSREKKERFSLILESASTNQTSMYLCATGPADGGDEKLFFGSGTQLSVL.

The chain recombines TRBV10-3 with TRBJ2-7, with D uncertain. Germline CDR1 reads ENHRY; CDR2 reads SYGVKD. The CDR3 is made up of 14 amino acids. The V end was cut by 2 bases, the J end by 6 bases, with 14 bases between. This CDR3 reads CAISERATLGEQYF. The CDR3 DNA sequence: TGTGCCATCAGTGAGAGGGCGACGTTGGGCGAGCAGTACTTC.

This clone was detected only once. The chain recombines TRBV6-4 with TRBJ2-7, with 9 bases aligning to TRBD1. CDR1 and CDR2 (germline): MRHNA, SNTAGT. The J segment lost 1 base and the V segment lost 4 bases, leaving 8 bases of the junction unmatched. The CDR3 runs 16 residues. DNA of the CDR3: TGTGCCAGCAGTGGAAGGGACAGGGTCTTTTCCTACGAGCAGTACTTC. Translated, it gives CASSGRDRVFSYEQYF.

V is TRBV6-5 and J is TRBJ2-5; D gene ambiguous. The CDR3 length is 12 residues. The germline CDR1 and CDR2 sequences are MNHEY and SVGAGI. The germline V and J ends were trimmed by 4 bases and 7 bases, with 10 bases remaining between them. The CDR3 is CASSWIGGTQYF. CDR3 bases: TGTGCCAGCAGTTGGATCGGTGGGACCCAGTACTTC.

Only one count was recorded for this clone. The chain links TRBV5-4 to TRBJ2-1; TRBD2 matches 7 bases. CDR3 length: 15 amino acids. V lost 0 bases, J lost 3 bases, and 3 bases stayed unmatched. Per the germline V gene, CDR1 is SGHNT and CDR2 is YYREEE (reference sequence). CDR3 residues: CASSLGRESYNEQFF. DNA for the CDR3: TGTGCCAGCAGCTTGGGGCGGGAGAGCTACAATGAGCAGTTCTTC. Based on the CDR3 plus reference TRBV5-4 and TRBJ2-1, the full variable domain is ETGVTQSPTHLIKTRGQQVTLRCSSQSGHNTVSWYQQALGQGPQFIFQYYREEENGRGNFPPRFSGLQFPNYSSELNVNALELDDSALYLCASSLGRESYNEQFFGPGTRLTVL.

V is TRBV27 and J is TRBJ2-2; the D is unclear. CDR3 size: 12 residues. Trimming took off 1 base at V and 6 bases at J, with 3 bases between the two ends. The germline V gene has CDR1 MNHEY and CDR2 SMNVEV (reference sequence). CDR3 DNA: TGTGCCAGCAGTTTATATGCCGGGGAGCTGTTTTTT. It yields the protein CASSLYAGELFF.

The rearrangement uses TRBV6-4 and TRBJ2-1; 10 bases align to TRBD2. CDR3 length equals 13 residues. Germline CDR1 reads MRHNA; CDR2 reads SNTAGT. V dropped 5 bases and J dropped 6; count of bases not matched to a gene: 1. CDR3 nucleotide sequence: TGTGCCAGCAGTCAGCGGGAGGGCAATGAGCAGTTCTTC. It encodes CASSQREGNEQFF.

The rearrangement links TRBV5-1 to TRBJ2-4, with unresolved D. V was trimmed by 4 bases and J by 1 base, leaving 9 bases between them. CDR1 is SGHRS and CDR2 is YFSETQ in the germline V gene. This CDR3 spans 14 amino acids. The CDR3, as DNA: TGCGCCAGCAGCGTACAAGGTGCCAAAAACATTCAGTACTTC. Translation: CASSVQGAKNIQYF.

The genes are TRBV6-5 and TRBJ2-7, with D perhaps TRBD2 (6 bases). The CDR3 is made up of 14 amino acids. CDR1 is MNHEY and CDR2 is SVGAGI in the germline V gene. V gave up 2 bases and J gave up 0 bases, with 8 bases separating them. The CDR3 nucleotides read TGTGCCAGCAGTTACATCGGGAGCTCCTACGAGCAGTACTTC. This codes for CASSYIGSSYEQYF.

This sequence joins TRBV19 and TRBJ2-3; a possible D gene is TRBD1 (5 bases). Looked up from germline, CDR1 is LNHDA and CDR2 is SQIVND (reference sequence). Trimming took 5 bases from V and 3 from J, leaving 9 bases between them. CDR3 length: 13 amino acids. CDR3 protein: CASSPGATDTQYF. The CDR3 DNA reads TGTGCCAGTAGTCCTGGGGCGACAGATACGCAGTATTTT. Complete variable domain (other parts from reference TRBV19 and TRBJ2-3): DGGITQSPKYLFRKEGQNVTLSCEQNLNHDAMYWYRQDPGQGLRLIYYSQIVNDFQKGDIAEGYSVSREKKESFPLTVTSAQKNPTAFYLCASSPGATDTQYFGPGTRLTVL.

The chain joins TRBV18 to TRBJ2-2; unclear D gene. Trimming removed 3 bases from V and 1 base from J, with 9 bases in between. This CDR3 has 15 residues. In germline, CDR1 is KGHSH, CDR2 LQKENI. In nucleotides, the CDR3 is TGTGCCAGCTCACCCCGCAGCCTGAACACCGGGGAGCTGTTTTTT. Its translation: CASSPRSLNTGELFF.

The chain uses TRBV4-3 and TRBJ1-1; D possibly corresponds to TRBD1 (5 bases). Trimming stripped 0 bases from V and 3 bases from J, with 11 bases between. In germline, CDR1 is LGHNA, CDR2 YSLEER. CDR3 length: 15 amino acids. The CDR3 spells CASSQDGRAYTEAFF. The CDR3 DNA reads as TGCGCCAGCAGCCAAGATGGCAGGGCTTACACTGAAGCTTTCTTT.

The chain joins TRBV7-2 to TRBJ1-2, with TRBD1 as a possible D gene (5 bases). V lost 0 bases to trimming and J lost 6 bases, with 11 bases between them. Germline V gene sequence: CDR1 SGHTA, CDR2 FQGNSA. The CDR3 covers 14 residues. The CDR3 DNA sequence: TGTGCCAGCAGCTTAGCAACGGGGCAGAATGGCTACACCTTC. Its protein product is CASSLATGQNGYTF.

CDR3 in amino acids: CASSSGTGGNQPQHF. The CDR3 DNA is TGTGCCAGCAGCTCCGGGACAGGGGGTAATCAGCCCCAGCATTTT. J is TRBJ1-5 and V is TRBV7-9; 11 bases match TRBD1. V trimming: 4 bases; J trimming: 4 bases; junction bases outside the gene matches: 3. Germline lookup yields CDR1 SEHNR and CDR2 FQNEAQ (reference sequence). This CDR3 comprises 15 residues.

In its sample, this clone is medium-sized (0.01 to 0.1%). The V and J genes are TRBV11-3 and TRBJ2-1; TRBD2 agrees at 7 bases. The germline gives CDR1 SGHNT, CDR2 YENEEA. The CDR3 extends over 15 amino acids. Trimming removed 2 bases from V and 4 bases from J; junction bases left unmatched: 5. In DNA, the CDR3 is TGTGCCAGCAGCTTAAAAGCCGGGGGGTACAATGAGCAGTTCTTC. Translated, it gives CASSLKAGGYNEQFF. The whole variable domain, remainder taken from reference TRBV11-3 and TRBJ2-1, is EAGVVQSPRYKIIEKKQPVAFWCNPISGHNTLYWYLQNLGQGPELLIRYENEEAVDDSQLPKDRFSAERLKGVDSTLKIQPAELGDSAVYLCASSLKAGGYNEQFFGPGTRLTVL.

The chain carries TRBV11-2 and TRBJ2-7; D may be TRBD1 (6 bases). V lost 1 base, J lost 3 bases, and 10 bases lay in between. The CDR3 has 14 amino acids. Germline V gene data show CDR1 as SGHAT and CDR2 as FQNNGV. CDR3: CASSLVDRLYEQYF. The CDR3 DNA reads TGTGCCAGCAGCTTAGTCGACAGGCTCTACGAGCAGTACTTC.

This chain's CDR3 is CASSYPGTGVASQPQHF. The CDR3 DNA reads as TGTGCCAGCAGTTATCCCGGGACAGGGGTCGCGAGTCAGCCCCAGCATTTT. J is TRBJ1-5 and V is TRBV28; 10 bases line up with TRBD1. CDR3 length: 17 amino acids. Unmatched junction bases numbered 12, after V lost 4 bases and J lost 6 bases. The V gene's germline CDR1 is MDHEN and CDR2 SYDVKM.